The following is a TCR beta chain sequence with its context. The repertoire was sequenced with immunoSEQ multiplex PCR; TCRdb's copy has only in-frame clones and lacks some. In the table there are fewer than 95,000 clones, more than 75% of which are singletons. This specimen comes from a study of control samples from healthy donors and cancer patients. V lost 6 bases, J lost 3 bases, and 7 bases stayed unmatched. The germline gives CDR1 SNHLY, CDR2 FYNNEI. The CDR3 is 14 amino acids. Sequenced: blood. The chain is built from TRBV2 and TRBJ1-2, with 7 bases matching TRBD1. The receptor comes from a woman aged 40-49 years in good health. CDR3 sequence: CASRWTGFDYGYTF. In DNA form, the CDR3 reads TGTGCCAGCAGGTGGACAGGATTCGACTATGGCTACACCTTC.